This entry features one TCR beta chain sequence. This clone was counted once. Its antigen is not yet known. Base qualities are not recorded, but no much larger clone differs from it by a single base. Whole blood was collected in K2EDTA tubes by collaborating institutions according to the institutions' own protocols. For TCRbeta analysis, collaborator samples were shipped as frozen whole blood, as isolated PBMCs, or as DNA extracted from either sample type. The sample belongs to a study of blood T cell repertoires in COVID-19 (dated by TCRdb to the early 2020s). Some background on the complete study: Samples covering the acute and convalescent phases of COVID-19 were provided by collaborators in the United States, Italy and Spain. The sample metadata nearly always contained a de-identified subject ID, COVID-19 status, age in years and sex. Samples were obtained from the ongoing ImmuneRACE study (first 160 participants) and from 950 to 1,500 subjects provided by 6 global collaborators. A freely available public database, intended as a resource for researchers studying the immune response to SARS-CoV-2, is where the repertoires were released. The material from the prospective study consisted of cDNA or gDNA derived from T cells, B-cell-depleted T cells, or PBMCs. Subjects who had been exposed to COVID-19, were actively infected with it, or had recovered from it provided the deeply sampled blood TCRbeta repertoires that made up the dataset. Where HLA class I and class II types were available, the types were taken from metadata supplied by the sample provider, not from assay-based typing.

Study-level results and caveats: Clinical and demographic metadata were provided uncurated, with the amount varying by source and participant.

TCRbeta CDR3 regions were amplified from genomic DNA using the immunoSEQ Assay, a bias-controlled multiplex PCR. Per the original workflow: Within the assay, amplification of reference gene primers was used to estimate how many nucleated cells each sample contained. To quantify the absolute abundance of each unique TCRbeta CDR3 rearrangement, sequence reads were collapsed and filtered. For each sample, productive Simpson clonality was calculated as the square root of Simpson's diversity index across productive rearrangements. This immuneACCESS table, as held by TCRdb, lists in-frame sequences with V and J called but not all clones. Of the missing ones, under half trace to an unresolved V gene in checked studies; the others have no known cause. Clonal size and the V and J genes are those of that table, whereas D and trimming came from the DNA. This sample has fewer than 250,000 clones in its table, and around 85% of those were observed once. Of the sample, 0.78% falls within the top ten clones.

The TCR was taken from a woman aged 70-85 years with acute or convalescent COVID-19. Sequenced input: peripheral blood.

CDR3 reads: CASSPLRTSGNEQFF. The nucleotides are TGTGCCAGCAGTCCCTTACGGACTAGCGGGAATGAGCAGTTCTTC. The chain couples TRBV28 to TRBJ2-1; 11 bases in between match TRBD2. The CDR3, from cysteine to phenylalanine, totals 15 residues. Here the CDR3 DNA is all that survives: 45 bases in frame from base 1. Looking up the germline V gene yields CDR1 MDHEN and CDR2 SYDVKM. The germline V end is reduced by 5 bases and the J end by 7 bases; junction bases left unmatched: 7.